This paragraph covers one T cell receptor (beta chain) sequence. The data stem from a study of blood T cell repertoires in COVID-19. Original analysis: Amplified reference gene primers provided the basis for estimating nucleated cell counts. The method was immunoSEQ multiplex PCR; TCRdb's version includes in-frame clones alone and lacks a portion of them. V, J and clone size are those of that table, while D and trimming were read from the DNA. In the table there are about 150,000 clones, around nine tenths of which are singletons. The CDR3 spans 15 residues. CDR1 and CDR2 (germline): ENHRY, SYGVKD. The V and J ends lost 7 bases and 1 base respectively, with 13 bases between them.

Material for sequencing was peripheral blood. The chain uses TRBV10-3 and TRBJ2-2; tentative D call: TRBD2 (6 bases). The TCR originated in a woman aged 70-85 years with acute or convalescent COVID-19. The chain's CDR3 is CAIKEGPGNTGELFF. CDR3 nucleotides: TGTGCCATCAAGGAGGGACCGGGGAACACCGGGGAGCTGTTTTTT.